The T cell receptor (beta chain) under discussion was sequenced for a study of T cells in Graves' hyperthyroidism and ophthalmopathy (dated by TCRdb to the late 2010s). With respect to the entire study: Peripheral blood was collected at initial diagnosis, before any treatment. Once sampling was done, hyperthyroidism patients were given methimazole at a starting dose of 30 mg daily, whereas ophthalmopathy patients were given high-dose intravenous methylprednisolone. To identify distinguishing TCR V-J signatures, a discovery cohort of around 100 patients was used, comprising 40 to 45 with Graves' ophthalmopathy and 55 to 65 with stable Graves' hyperthyroidism. In several Graves' hyperthyroidism patients, the study also compared T-cell repertoires from thyroid tissue with T-cell repertoires from blood. Prospective prediction of ophthalmopathy was tested in an independent validation cohort of approximately 19 hyperthyroidism patients and 17 patients who later progressed to ophthalmopathy. The paper reports TCR Vbeta CDR3 sequencing of some 140 peripheral blood samples: approximately 41 ophthalmopathy, over 70 hyperthyroidism and around 17 progressor patients. For training and testing, the 100 or so patients in the discovery cohort were randomly divided in a 7:3 ratio. What the study reported, not specific to this receptor: A model built on a 13 V-J signature distinguished ophthalmopathy from stable hyperthyroidism, reaching about 88% sensitivity and 81.08% specificity in cross-validation and 80%/75% in testing. Most expanded thyroid clonotypes (frequency above 0.001) were also detected in blood, a finding suggesting that blood repertoires may reflect thyroid immune responses. No statistical method was used to fix the sample size in advance, and group allocation was not hidden from the investigators. In validation, progression to ophthalmopathy was predicted by the model with 65% to 71% sensitivity and about 72% specificity, a median of approximately 6.5 months before onset.

A patient counted as having stable Graves' hyperthyroidism if no progression to ophthalmopathy occurred over 18 months of follow-up. The hyperthyroidism patients were between 18 and 65 years old and newly diagnosed, with a disease duration of less than 2 months. Any patient with an uncontrolled infection, another autoimmune disease, pregnancy or lactation was excluded. Diagnoses relied on clinical symptoms, serum thyroxine and TRAb, thyroid ultrasound and orbital computed tomography. PBMCs were separated from roughly 10 ml of fresh peripheral blood using Ficoll-Paque density gradient centrifugation. Total RNA was extracted using Trizol reagent, and RNA quality was assessed on an Agilent 2100 Bioanalyzer. This clonotype was counted at least ten times. No antigen is known for it. The sample holds no much larger clone one base away, and base qualities are not on file. Amplification of TCR beta CDR3 regions was carried out from RNA transcripts. A first-round RT-PCR of the TCR CDR3 used the HTBI primer set with the Qiagen OneStep RT-PCR kit. The libraries were constructed in a second round of multiplex PCR and then size-selected and purified. Paired-end sequencing of the libraries was performed with 100 bp reads on an Illumina HiSeq2000. The published analysis was carried out like this. Raw data were processed with SOAPnuke, discarding reads with adapters, uncalled bases, mean Phred below 15, or no exact constant-primer or identifier match. High-quality paired reads were merged using COPE v1.2.5, and each unique nucleotide sequence was defined as a clonotype. Clonotypes were aligned to IMGT TRBV, TRBD and TRBJ reference segments using MiTCR v1.1. Analysis was restricted to V-J combinations with a frequency above 0.0001, which covered 99% to 99.2% of repertoires. The TCS score was defined as F50 (clonal expansion) divided by E x V (chaos), with BLOSUM62-based TCRdist calculated between CDR3 peptides within each V-J. Welch's t-statistics and random forest reduced fewer than 550 V-J features to 13, which were used in a naive Bayes classifier (R e1071). TCRdb trimmed the raw reads at Q25, called clones with MiXCR and kept productive beta chains. Rows matching on CDR3 protein sequence are summarized as one entry with the most common DNA and genes. What appears here as the V and J calls and clone size reflects TCRdb's work, not the paper's. Within this sample are about 320,000 distinct CDR3 sequences, with roughly 15% of them counted one time only. The top ten hold approximately 35% of the sample.

The sequencing input was blood. The clonotype was recovered from a man aged 30 to 45 with Graves' hyperthyroidism.

The DNA is as follows: TGTGCCAGCAGTTTTGACGAGCCCCACAATGAGCAGTTCTTC. Protein translation: CASSFDEPHNEQFF. This chain is built from TRBV28 and TRBJ2-1; too little of a D gene remains to name it. The CDR3 sequence holds 14 residues, the cysteine and phenylalanine included. Only the CDR3 DNA stays, 42 bases, in frame from base 1. V and J are truncated by 3 bases and 5 bases respectively, leaving an intervening sequence of 11 bases. From a lookup of the germline V gene, CDR1 and CDR2 are MDHEN and SYDVKM.